Each of the 20 T cell receptor beta chains below was sequenced from the same sample in a study of PD-L1 blockade in urothelial cancer. Some clones are missing from TCRdb's copy, which holds only in-frame ones; the method was immunoSEQ multiplex PCR. Of about 45,000 clones in the sample, 88% were seen once. The sequencing here drew on PBMCs, taken around atezolizumab (anti-PD-L1) treatment. All receptors come from an elderly man with urothelial cancer.

The chain recombines TRBV29-1 with TRBJ1-4; TRBD1 matches 9 bases. CDR1 and CDR2 (germline): SQVTM, ANQGSEA. V dropped 6 bases and J dropped 8; count of bases not matched to a gene: 7. This CDR3 comprises 13 residues. The CDR3 DNA sequence: TGCAGCGTGGATCCGGGACAGGGCGAAAAACTGTTTTTT. Its translation is CSVDPGQGEKLFF.

This sequence joins TRBV15 and TRBJ1-5; D is undetermined. The V gene's germline CDR1 is LNHNV and CDR2 YYDKDF (reference sequence). V lost 0 bases to trimming and J lost 2 bases, with 14 bases between them. The CDR3 consists of 17 residues. The CDR3 region is CATSRDSRGVGNQPQHF. CDR3 DNA: TGTGCCACCAGCAGAGATTCACGAGGAGTCGGCAATCAGCCCCAGCATTTT.

This chain uses TRBV14 with TRBJ2-6; D might be TRBD1 (6 bases). V was trimmed by 4 bases and J by 0 bases, leaving 19 bases between them. Germline V gene data show CDR1 as SGHDN and CDR2 as FVKESK. The CDR3 extends over 19 amino acids. In nucleotides, the CDR3 is TGTGCCAGCAGCCTCCGACAGACAGGCAAGTCCTCTGGGGCCAACGTCCTGACTTTC. It specifies CASSLRQTGKSSGANVLTF.

This rearrangement joins TRBV10-3 to TRBJ2-5; D perhaps matches TRBD2 (6 bases). This CDR3 has 13 amino acids. Germline CDR1 reads ENHRY; CDR2 reads SYGVKD. V shed 10 bases and J shed 5 bases, with 17 bases lying between them. CDR3 nucleotide sequence: TGTGCCAGTTGCCGGGAGACGCGGGAGACCCAGTACTTC. Encoded protein: CASCRETRETQYF.

The V and J genes are TRBV19 and TRBJ2-7; 7 bases are shared with TRBD2. V trimming: 6 bases; J trimming: 2 bases; junction bases outside the gene matches: 10. Germline lookup yields CDR1 LNHDA and CDR2 SQIVND (reference sequence). This CDR3 spans 15 amino acids. Here the CDR3 DNA reads TGTGCCAGTAGACTCGGGGAGGGGCGAACCTACGAGCAGTACTTC. This gives the protein CASRLGEGRTYEQYF.

CDR3 DNA: TGTGCCAGCAGCTTAGCGGGGACTAGCAACCACGAGCAGTACTTC. Translated: CASSLAGTSNHEQYF. This sequence joins TRBV7-8 and TRBJ2-7; 9 nucleotides align to TRBD2. The V and J ends lost 0 bases and 5 bases, in that order; junction bases with no gene match: 5. The CDR3 has 15 residues. The V gene's germline CDR1 is SGHVS and CDR2 FQNEAQ.

This clone was seen a handful of times. This chain uses TRBV7-2 with TRBJ2-2, with 14 bases identical to TRBD2. This CDR3 spans 18 amino acids. V dropped 1 base and J dropped 1; count of bases not matched to a gene: 2. Germline V CDR1 and CDR2: SGHTA, FQGNSA. Written as DNA, the CDR3 is TGTGCCAGCAGCTTAGTAGGACTAGCGGGAGGGAACACCGGGGAGCTGTTTTTT. This translates into CASSLVGLAGGNTGELFF. The full variable domain, completed using reference TRBV7-2 and TRBJ2-2, is GAGVSQSPSNKVTEKGKDVELRCDPISGHTALYWYRQSLGQGLEFLIYFQGNSAPDKSGLPSDRFSAERTGGSVSTLTIQRTQQEDSAVYLCASSLVGLAGGNTGELFFGEGSRLTVL.

The V gene is TRBV11-2, the J gene TRBJ1-1, with 8 bases identical to TRBD1. The V and J ends lost 5 bases and 1 base, in that order; junction bases with no gene match: 3. The germline V gene has CDR1 SGHAT and CDR2 FQNNGV. This CDR3 region has 14 residues. The CDR3 DNA reads TGTGCCAGCAGCGTACAGGGGGGGAACACTGAAGCTTTCTTT. Translating it yields CASSVQGGNTEAFF.

The rearrangement joins TRBV27 to TRBJ2-2; 10 nucleotides line up with TRBD1. V lost 3 bases and J lost 2; bases outside the gene matches: 12. Germline CDR1 is MNHEY and CDR2 is SMNVEV (reference sequence). The CDR3 is 19 amino acids. The CDR3 region has the DNA TGTGCCAGCAGTTTTCGAAAGACAGGGGGCGCCGGAAACACCGGGGAGCTGTTTTTT. This gives the protein CASSFRKTGGAGNTGELFF.

The rearrangement joins TRBV28 to TRBJ1-2; D is ambiguous. The V and J ends lost 5 bases and 4 bases respectively, with 14 bases between them. Germline V gene sequence: CDR1 MDHEN, CDR2 SYDVKM. The CDR3 has 14 residues. This CDR3 reads CASSVMLFGYGYTF. CDR3 bases: TGTGCCAGCAGTGTCATGTTGTTCGGCTATGGCTACACCTTC.

The rearrangement joins TRBV6-1 to TRBJ2-5, with 16 bases aligning to TRBD2. The length of the CDR3 is 16 residues. CDR1 is MNHNS, CDR2 SASEGT, per germline. V lost 3 bases and J lost 5; bases outside the gene matches: 3. In nucleotides, the CDR3 is TGTGCCAGCAGTGACGGGACTAGCGGGAGGGGGGAGACCCAGTACTTC. This codes for CASSDGTSGRGETQYF.

V is TRBV5-1 and J is TRBJ2-3; TRBD1 matches at 7 bases. CDR3 length equals 16 residues. With V trimmed by 6 bases and J by 0 bases, 10 bases remained unmatched. The germline CDR1 and CDR2 sequences are SGHRS and YFSETQ. The CDR3 coding sequence is TGCGCCAGCAAAAATACAGGGGCAAGGAGCACAGATACGCAGTATTTT. It yields the protein CASKNTGARSTDTQYF. Using reference TRBV5-1 and TRBJ2-3 for the parts outside the CDR3, the full variable domain is KAGVTQTPRYLIKTRGQQVTLSCSPISGHRSVSWYQQTPGQGLQFLFEYFSETQRNKGNFPGRFSGRQFSNSRSEMNVSTLELGDSALYLCASKNTGARSTDTQYFGPGTRLTVL.

The V and J genes are TRBV28 and TRBJ2-1; D is possibly TRBD1 (5 bases). The CDR3 spans 15 residues. Trimming took off 2 bases at V and 5 bases at J, with 13 bases between the two ends. Per the germline V gene, CDR1 is MDHEN and CDR2 is SYDVKM. The CDR3 nucleotides read TGTGCCAGCAGTTTAATAGGCAGGGATAACAATGAGCAGTTCTTC. This gives the protein CASSLIGRDNNEQFF.

This clone was found a few times. The chain couples TRBV4-3 to TRBJ1-1; D not certain. Germline V gene data show CDR1 as LGHNA and CDR2 as YSLEER. V was trimmed by 4 bases and J by 5 bases, leaving 17 bases between them. The CDR3 is 15 residues long. The CDR3 DNA is TGCGCCAGCAGCCCACAAGCATCTGGGAGGACTGAAGCTTTCTTT. This codes for CASSPQASGRTEAFF.

V and J are TRBV29-1 and TRBJ2-3, with 10 nucleotides matching TRBD1. Germline V gives CDR1 SQVTM, CDR2 ANQGSEA. V shed 7 bases, J shed 1 base, and the junction held 5 bases outside the gene matches. The CDR3 sequence is 14 residues long. CDR3 in DNA: TGCAGCGCCACCGGGACAGGGGGCACAGATACGCAGTATTTT. It translates to CSATGTGGTDTQYF.

The gene calls are TRBV4-2 and TRBJ2-3; 16 positions match TRBD2. Unmatched junction bases numbered 21, after V lost 4 bases and J lost 8 bases. CDR1 is LGHNA, CDR2 YNFKEQ, per germline. The CDR3 spans 21 residues. CDR3 protein: CASSLGGLAGGPVRKMGTQYF. CDR3 sequence (DNA): TGTGCCAGCAGCCTTGGGGGACTAGCGGGAGGGCCGGTGAGGAAAATGGGTACGCAGTATTTT.

The chain couples TRBV6-5 to TRBJ2-3; a possible D gene is TRBD1 (5 bases). Trimming stripped 1 base from V and 7 bases from J, with 12 bases between. The CDR3 is made up of 14 amino acids. Germline CDR1 is MNHEY and CDR2 is SVGAGI. The CDR3 reads CASSYYRQSHTQYF. The CDR3 bases are TGTGCCAGCAGTTACTACCGACAGTCACATACGCAGTATTTT.

This clone was counted a few times. The genes are TRBV28 and TRBJ1-3, with 7 nucleotides matching TRBD1. The germline V gene encodes CDR1 MDHEN and CDR2 SYDVKM. With V trimmed by 7 bases and J by 4 bases, 4 bases remained unmatched. The CDR3 covers 13 residues. In DNA, the CDR3 is TGTGCCAGCAAGGGGGCGTTAGGAAACACCATATATTTT. This translates into CASKGALGNTIYF.

The V gene is TRBV7-2, the J gene TRBJ2-7; possible D gene TRBD2, 5 bases. Looked up from germline, CDR1 is SGHTA and CDR2 is FQGNSA. The CDR3 is 18 residues long. Trimming stripped 5 bases from V and 3 bases from J, with 26 bases between. The CDR3 loop reads CASSTIGLVLNMDYEQYF. CDR3 bases: TGTGCCAGCAGCACCATAGGACTGGTCCTCAATATGGACTACGAGCAGTACTTC.

This chain uses TRBV2 with TRBJ2-5; no clear D. The CDR3 contains 10 residues. Germline V gene data show CDR1 as SNHLY and CDR2 as FYNNEI. V gave up 5 bases and J gave up 5 bases, with 3 bases separating them. The DNA for the CDR3 is TGTGCCAGCAGTCGGGAGACCCAGTACTTC. Translating gives CASSRETQYF.